These T cell receptor beta chains were read from a single sample in a study of radiation and T cells in renal cell carcinoma. Sequencing was performed with immunoSEQ multiplex PCR; in TCRdb, only in-frame clones are kept and a portion is missing. The table has about 150,000 clones, 88% seen once; the top ten hold 4.1%. The specimen was blood, collected from a patient whose treatment included radiotherapy and nephrectomy. These receptors all stem from a woman in her seventies with renal cell carcinoma. Both conserved end residues are part of each CDR3. A D gene is named only where the DNA matches it firmly. Rows may omit the clone size; those that give it use once, few, many or a size class.

>.|TRBV27|.|TRBJ2-7
TGTGCCAGCAGCACAGGGGCCGGTGGAGGGGAGCAGTACTTC
CASSTGAGGGEQYF
>TRBD1|TRBV7-3|few|TRBJ1-1
TGTGCCAGCAGCTCTGGACAGGGGAACACTGAAGCTTTCTTT
CASSSGQGNTEAFF
>.|TRBV6-6|.|TRBJ2-7
TGTGCCAGCAGCTCCGGGACACCGGGGGAGCAGTACTTC
CASSSGTPGEQYF
>.|TRBV5-6|.|TRBJ2-5
TGTGCCAGCAGCTTGGGTGTAGGGGGCCAAGAGACCCAGTACTTC
CASSLGVGGQETQYF
>TRBD2|TRBV7-2|once|TRBJ2-5
TGTGCCAGCAGCTTAGCGTCACCTAGCGGGGGGCTAAAACAAGAGACCCAGTACTTC
CASSLASPSGGLKQETQYF
>.|TRBV19|.|TRBJ2-1
TGTGCCAGTAGCCCACCCGGGACGGCCACCGGGGAGCAGTTCTTC
CASSPPGTATGEQFF
>.|TRBV5-4|.|TRBJ1-1
TGTGCCAGCAGCTTGGCCTCAACACGCCAAAACACTGAAGCTTTCTTT
CASSLASTRQNTEAFF
>.|TRBV21-1|once|TRBJ1-2
TGTGCCAGCAGCACGCCCCGGGACAGCGCATCTTTTAACTATGGCTACACCTTC
CASSTPRDSASFNYGYTF
>.|TRBV7-9|once|TRBJ2-7
TGTGCCAGCAGCTTAGCAGGACAGCCCTACGAGCAGTACTTC
CASSLAGQPYEQYF
>TRBD2|TRBV7-2|.|TRBJ2-5
TGTGCCAGCAGCTTAGACCCGGGACTAGCGGGCCAAGAGACCCAGTACTTC
CASSLDPGLAGQETQYF
>.|TRBV13|.|TRBJ1-1
TGTGCCAGCAGCTTTGAGGGAACGCGTACTGAAGCTTTCTTT
CASSFEGTRTEAFF
>.|TRBV28|.|TRBJ1-2
TGTGCAACCTATCACCTTCTCCGGGGCAGGGGCGGTAACTATGGCTACACCTTC
CATYHLLRGRGGNYGYTF
>.|TRBV4-1|.|TRBJ1-6
TGCGCCAGCAGTCGCAACGGGCCCCGGATATCTTCACCCCTCCACTTT
CASSRNGPRISSPLHF
>.|TRBV4-2|once|TRBJ2-1
TGTGCCAGCAGCCAAGACATAACGGGGTCCTCCTACAATGAGCAGTTCTTC
CASSQDITGSSYNEQFF
>.|TRBV19|few|TRBJ1-1
TGTGCCAGTAGTATCGTCGGGAGAGGGAGCACTGAAGCTTTCTTT
CASSIVGRGSTEAFF
>.|TRBV6-5|.|TRBJ2-1
TGTGCCAGCAGTTTGGGTGGAGTAGTTGTTGAGCAGTTCTTC
CASSLGGVVVEQFF
>.|TRBV7-8|.|TRBJ1-1
TGTGCCAGCAGCTTAGGGATAGGGGGAGCGTCGAACCCGGGCGGAGCTTTCTTT
CASSLGIGGASNPGGAFF
>.|TRBV2|.|TRBJ1-4
TGTGCCAGCAGTCCAAAAGACAGGACGGAATTT
CASSPKDRTEF
>.|TRBV9|once|TRBJ2-3
TGTGCCAGCAGCCCTGCGAAGAGCGGACCCACAGATACGCAGTATTTT
CASSPAKSGPTDTQYF
>.|TRBV6-1|.|TRBJ2-7
TGTGCCAGCAGTGAAGGTCCGGGCCAGCAGTACTTC
CASSEGPGQQYF
>.|TRBV9|.|TRBJ2-2
TGTGCCAGCAGCGTGGGTGGCACCGGGGAGCTGTTTTTT
CASSVGGTGELFF
>.|TRBV5-1|.|TRBJ1-4
TGCGCCAGCAGTCCGGGCGGGGAAAAACTGTTTTTT
CASSPGGEKLFF
>.|TRBV9|.|TRBJ1-2
TGTGCCAGCAGCGCCGCCGGGACAACTAACTATGGCTACACCTTC
CASSAAGTTNYGYTF
>.|TRBV29-1|.|TRBJ1-1
TGCAGCGCTAGAGGAGCAGGGATAGCTTTCTTT
CSARGAGIAFF
>TRBD1|TRBV2|.|TRBJ2-1
TGTGCCAGCAGTGAGGACAGGGTCTCTTCTGGTGAGCAGTTCTTC
CASSEDRVSSGEQFF
>.|TRBV7-3|few|TRBJ2-1
TGTGCCAGCAGCTCCCCTACGGGACGGACCAATGAGCAGTTCTTC
CASSSPTGRTNEQFF
>TRBD2|TRBV5-1|.|TRBJ2-3
TGCGCCAGCAGCTTGGGGGGGACTAGCGGAGGATCAGATACGCAGTATTTT
CASSLGGTSGGSDTQYF
>.|TRBV18|.|TRBJ1-1
TGTGCCAGCTCACCAGGGACGTTTGAAGCTTTCTTT
CASSPGTFEAFF
>TRBD2|TRBV7-2|.|TRBJ2-3
TGTGCCAGCAGCCCGAACCCAGCGGGGGGGGCTTTAGATACGCAGTATTTT
CASSPNPAGGALDTQYF
>TRBD1|TRBV27|.|TRBJ1-1
TGTGCCAGCTTCCGGGCAGGGGGAATGAACACTGAAGCTTTCTTT
CASFRAGGMNTEAFF
>.|TRBV14|.|TRBJ2-5
TGTGCCAGCAGCCAGAGAGTTGGCCAAGAGACCCAGTACTTC
CASSQRVGQETQYF
>.|TRBV7-3|.|TRBJ1-2
TGTGCCAGCAGCTTAGGGCCCATTTCGTATGGCTACACCTTC
CASSLGPISYGYTF
>.|TRBV5-1|once|TRBJ2-2
TGCGCCAGCAGCTTGAAACAGGGGAACACCGGGGAGCTGTTTTTT
CASSLKQGNTGELFF
>TRBD2|TRBV9|.|TRBJ2-2
TGTGCCAGCAGCGTATTGCTAGCGGGGTACACCGGGGAGCTGTTTTTT
CASSVLLAGYTGELFF
>.|TRBV4-3|.|TRBJ1-6
TGCGCCAGCAGCCAGGGCGGGGTGGATTCACCCCTCCACTTT
CASSQGGVDSPLHF
>.|TRBV5-4|once|TRBJ2-7
TGTGCCAGCAGCTTGACGGCCAACTACGAGCAGTACTTC
CASSLTANYEQYF
>TRBD1|TRBV5-4|.|TRBJ1-2
TGTGCCAGCAGCACCGGGACAGGGGTTTCGTATTATGGCTACACCTTC
CASSTGTGVSYYGYTF
>.|TRBV4-3|few|TRBJ2-1
TGCGCCAGCAGCCAAGATGCGGCCTCGGCCTACAATGAGCAGTTCTTC
CASSQDAASAYNEQFF
>.|TRBV11-1|.|TRBJ2-2
TGTGCCAGCAGCTTTTTTGGCAGGGGAGACACCGGGGAGCTGTTTTTT
CASSFFGRGDTGELFF
>.|TRBV20-1|.|TRBJ2-5
TGCAGTGCTGCCGGGGAAGAGACCCAGTACTTC
CSAAGEETQYF
>TRBD1|TRBV4-2|.|TRBJ1-2
TGTGCCAGCAGCCAAGAAGCGTCGGGACAGGGATATGGCTACACCTTC
CASSQEASGQGYGYTF